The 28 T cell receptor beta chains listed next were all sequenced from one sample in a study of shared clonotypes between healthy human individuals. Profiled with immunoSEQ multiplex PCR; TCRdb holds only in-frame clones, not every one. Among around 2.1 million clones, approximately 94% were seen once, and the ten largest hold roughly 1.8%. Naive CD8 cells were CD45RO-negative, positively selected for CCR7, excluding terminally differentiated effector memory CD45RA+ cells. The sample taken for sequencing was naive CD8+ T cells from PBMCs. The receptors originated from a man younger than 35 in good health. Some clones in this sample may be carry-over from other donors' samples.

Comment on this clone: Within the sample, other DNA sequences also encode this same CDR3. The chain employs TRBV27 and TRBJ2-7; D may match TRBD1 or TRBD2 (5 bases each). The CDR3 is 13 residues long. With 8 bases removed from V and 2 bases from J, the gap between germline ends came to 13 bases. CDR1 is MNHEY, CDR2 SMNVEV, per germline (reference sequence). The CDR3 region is CASSPGRTYEQYF. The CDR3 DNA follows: TGTGCCAGCTCACCGGGGCGTACCTACGAGCAGTACTTC.

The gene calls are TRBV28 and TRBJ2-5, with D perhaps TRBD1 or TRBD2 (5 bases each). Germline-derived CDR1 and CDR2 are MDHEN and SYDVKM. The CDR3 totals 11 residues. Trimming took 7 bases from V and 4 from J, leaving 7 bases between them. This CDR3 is CASTGAETQYF. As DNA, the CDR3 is TGTGCCAGCACCGGGGCAGAGACCCAGTACTTC.

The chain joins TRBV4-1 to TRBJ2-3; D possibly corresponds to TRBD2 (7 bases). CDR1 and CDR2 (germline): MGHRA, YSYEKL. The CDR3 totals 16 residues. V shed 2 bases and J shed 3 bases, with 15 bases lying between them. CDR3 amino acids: CASSQPWAGATDTQYF. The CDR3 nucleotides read TGCGCCAGCAGCCAACCCTGGGCGGGGGCAACAGATACGCAGTATTTT.

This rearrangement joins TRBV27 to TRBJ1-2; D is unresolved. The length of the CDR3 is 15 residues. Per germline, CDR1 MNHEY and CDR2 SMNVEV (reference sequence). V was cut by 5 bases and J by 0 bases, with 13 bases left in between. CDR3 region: CASSPYQSANYGYTF. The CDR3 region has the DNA TGTGCCAGCAGTCCCTACCAGTCAGCTAACTATGGCTACACCTTC.

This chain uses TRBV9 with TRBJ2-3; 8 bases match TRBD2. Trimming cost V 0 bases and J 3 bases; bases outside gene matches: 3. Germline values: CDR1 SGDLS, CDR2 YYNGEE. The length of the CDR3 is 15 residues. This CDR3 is CASSVDKRETDTQYF. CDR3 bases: TGTGCCAGCAGCGTAGATAAGCGGGAGACAGATACGCAGTATTTT.

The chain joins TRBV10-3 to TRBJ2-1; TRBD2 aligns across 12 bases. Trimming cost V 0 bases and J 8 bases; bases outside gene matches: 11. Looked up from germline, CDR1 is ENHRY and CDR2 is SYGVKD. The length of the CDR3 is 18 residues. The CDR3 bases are TGTGCCATCAGTGAGTCAGGCTCCCCGACTAGCGGGAGTGATGAGCAGTTCTTC. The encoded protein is CAISESGSPTSGSDEQFF.

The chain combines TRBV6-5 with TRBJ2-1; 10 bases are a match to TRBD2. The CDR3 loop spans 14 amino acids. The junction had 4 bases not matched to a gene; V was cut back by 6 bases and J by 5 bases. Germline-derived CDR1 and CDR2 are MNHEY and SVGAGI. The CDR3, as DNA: TGTGCCAGCAGCCTAACTAGCGGGGACAATGAGCAGTTCTTC. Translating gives CASSLTSGDNEQFF.

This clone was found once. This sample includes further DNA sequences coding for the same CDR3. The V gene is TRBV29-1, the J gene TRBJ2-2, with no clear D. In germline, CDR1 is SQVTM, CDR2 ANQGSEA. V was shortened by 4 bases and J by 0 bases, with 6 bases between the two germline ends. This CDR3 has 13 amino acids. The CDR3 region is CSVVRANTGELFF. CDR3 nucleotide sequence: TGCAGCGTTGTAAGAGCGAACACCGGGGAGCTGTTTTTT.

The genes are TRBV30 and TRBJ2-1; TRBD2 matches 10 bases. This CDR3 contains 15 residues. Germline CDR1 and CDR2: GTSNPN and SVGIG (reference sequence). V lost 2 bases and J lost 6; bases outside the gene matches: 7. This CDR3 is CAWSLLAGEGNEQFF. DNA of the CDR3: TGTGCCTGGAGTCTCCTAGCGGGAGAAGGCAATGAGCAGTTCTTC.

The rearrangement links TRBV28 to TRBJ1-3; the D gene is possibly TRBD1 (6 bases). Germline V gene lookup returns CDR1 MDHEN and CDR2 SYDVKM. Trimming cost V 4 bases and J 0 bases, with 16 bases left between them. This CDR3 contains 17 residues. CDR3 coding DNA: TGTGCCAGCAGTTCGGAGGGGGTTTCTCCCTCTGGAAACACCATATATTTT. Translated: CASSSEGVSPSGNTIYF.

CDR3 protein: CASSFEAAGVYEQYF. The CDR3, as DNA: TGTGCCAGCAGCTTCGAGGCAGCGGGGGTATACGAGCAGTACTTC. The gene calls are TRBV5-5 and TRBJ2-7; TRBD2 agrees at 8 bases. This CDR3 spans 15 amino acids. V trimming: 2 bases; J trimming: 4 bases; junction bases outside the gene matches: 8. Germline V gene data show CDR1 as SGHKS and CDR2 as YYEKEE (reference sequence).

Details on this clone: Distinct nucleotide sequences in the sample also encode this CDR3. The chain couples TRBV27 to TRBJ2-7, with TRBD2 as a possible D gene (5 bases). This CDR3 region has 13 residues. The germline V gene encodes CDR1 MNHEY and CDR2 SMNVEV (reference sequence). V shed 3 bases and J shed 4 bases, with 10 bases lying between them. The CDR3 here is CASSLGSLYEQYF. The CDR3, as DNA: TGTGCCAGCAGTTTGGGGAGTCTTTACGAGCAGTACTTC.

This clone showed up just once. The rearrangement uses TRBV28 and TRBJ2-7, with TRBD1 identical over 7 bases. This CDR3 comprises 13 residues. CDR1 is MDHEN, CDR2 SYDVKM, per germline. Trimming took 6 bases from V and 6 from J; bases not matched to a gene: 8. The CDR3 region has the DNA TGTGCCAGCAGACGAGACAGGGTAGGCGAGCAGTACTTC. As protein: CASRRDRVGEQYF.

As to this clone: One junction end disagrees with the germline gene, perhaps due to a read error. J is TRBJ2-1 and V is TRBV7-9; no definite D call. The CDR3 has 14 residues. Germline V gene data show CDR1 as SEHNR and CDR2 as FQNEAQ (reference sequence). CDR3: CASRLGSSYNEQFF. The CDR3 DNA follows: TGTGCCAGCAGGTTAGGTTCCTCCTACAATGAGCAGTTCTTC.

DNA of the CDR3: TGTGCCAGCAGTCTCCTCTACTCTGGGGCCAACGTCCTGACTTTC. It is translated as CASSLLYSGANVLTF. J is TRBJ2-6 and V is TRBV13; D is ambiguous. In germline, CDR1 is PRHDT, CDR2 FYEKMQ (reference sequence). Trimming stripped 6 bases from V and 0 bases from J, with 9 bases between. The CDR3 consists of 15 residues.

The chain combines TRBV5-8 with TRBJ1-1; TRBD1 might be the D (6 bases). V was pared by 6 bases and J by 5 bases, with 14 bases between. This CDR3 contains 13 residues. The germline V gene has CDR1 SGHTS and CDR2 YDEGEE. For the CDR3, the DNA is TGTGCCAGCAAACAGGGCGTTTTGACTGAAGCTTTCTTT. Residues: CASKQGVLTEAFF.

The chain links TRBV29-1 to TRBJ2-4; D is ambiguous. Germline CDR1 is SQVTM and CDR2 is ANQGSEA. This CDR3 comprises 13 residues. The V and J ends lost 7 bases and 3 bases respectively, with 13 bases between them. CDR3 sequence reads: CSGLNWGKNIQYF. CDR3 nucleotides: TGCAGCGGATTGAATTGGGGCAAAAACATTCAGTACTTC.

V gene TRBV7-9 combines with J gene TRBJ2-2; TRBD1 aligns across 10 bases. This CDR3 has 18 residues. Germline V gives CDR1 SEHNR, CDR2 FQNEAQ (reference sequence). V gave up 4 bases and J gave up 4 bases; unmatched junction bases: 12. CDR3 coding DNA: TGTGCCAGCAGCTCTTTATCCAGACAGGGGGCGCGCACCGGGGAGCTGTTTTTT. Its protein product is CASSSLSRQGARTGELFF.

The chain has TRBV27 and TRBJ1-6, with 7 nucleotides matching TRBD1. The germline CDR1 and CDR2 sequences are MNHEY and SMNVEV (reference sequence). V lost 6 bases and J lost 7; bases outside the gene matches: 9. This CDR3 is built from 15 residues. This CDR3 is CASRLLTGENSPLHF. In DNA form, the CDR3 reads TGTGCCAGCAGACTACTTACAGGGGAAAATTCACCCCTCCACTTT.

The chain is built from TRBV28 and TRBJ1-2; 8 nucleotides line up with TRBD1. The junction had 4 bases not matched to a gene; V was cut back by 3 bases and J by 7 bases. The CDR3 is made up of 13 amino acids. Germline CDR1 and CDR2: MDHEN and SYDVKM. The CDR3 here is CASSFRTGIGYTF. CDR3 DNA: TGTGCCAGCAGTTTCCGGACAGGGATTGGCTACACCTTC.

DNA of the CDR3: TGTGCCAGCAGACCTGGCCCGGGACAGGGTACGTATAGCAATCAGCCCCAGCATTTT. Translation gives CASRPGPGQGTYSNQPQHF. The chain employs TRBV27 and TRBJ1-5, with TRBD1 matching 9 bases. This CDR3 region has 19 residues. Germline CDR1 MNHEY, CDR2 SMNVEV (reference sequence). The V gene end was trimmed by 6 bases and the J gene end by 0 bases; junction bases not matched to a gene: 15.

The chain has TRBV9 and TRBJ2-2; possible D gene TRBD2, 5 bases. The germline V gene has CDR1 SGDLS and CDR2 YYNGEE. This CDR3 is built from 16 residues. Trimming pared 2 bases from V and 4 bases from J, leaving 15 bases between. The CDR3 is CASSVVWASGTGELFF. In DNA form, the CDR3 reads TGTGCCAGCAGCGTTGTATGGGCCAGCGGCACCGGGGAGCTGTTTTTT.

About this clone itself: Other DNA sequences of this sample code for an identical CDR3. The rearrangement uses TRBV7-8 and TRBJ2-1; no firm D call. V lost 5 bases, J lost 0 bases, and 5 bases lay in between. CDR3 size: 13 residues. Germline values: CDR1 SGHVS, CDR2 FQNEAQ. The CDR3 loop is CASSGSSYNEQFF. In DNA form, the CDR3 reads TGTGCCAGCAGCGGCAGCTCCTACAATGAGCAGTTCTTC.

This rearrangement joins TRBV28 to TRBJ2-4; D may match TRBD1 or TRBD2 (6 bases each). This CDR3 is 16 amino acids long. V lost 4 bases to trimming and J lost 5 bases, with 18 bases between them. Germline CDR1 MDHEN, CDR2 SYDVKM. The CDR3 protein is CASSWGAPDYQNIQYF. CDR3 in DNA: TGTGCCAGCAGTTGGGGGGCACCGGATTATCAAAACATTCAGTACTTC.

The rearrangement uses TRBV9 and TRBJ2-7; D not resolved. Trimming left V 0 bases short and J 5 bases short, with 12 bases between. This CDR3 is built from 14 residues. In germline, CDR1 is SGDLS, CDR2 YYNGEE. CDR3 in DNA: TGTGCCAGCAGCGTAGGGCCCAAACCCCACGAGCAGTACTTC. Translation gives CASSVGPKPHEQYF.

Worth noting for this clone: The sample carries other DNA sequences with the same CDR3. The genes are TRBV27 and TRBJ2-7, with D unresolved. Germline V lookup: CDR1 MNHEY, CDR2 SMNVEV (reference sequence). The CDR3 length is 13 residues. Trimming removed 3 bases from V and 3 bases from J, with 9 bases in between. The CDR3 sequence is CASSLRGNYEQYF. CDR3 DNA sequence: TGTGCCAGCAGTTTGCGTGGTAACTACGAGCAGTACTTC.

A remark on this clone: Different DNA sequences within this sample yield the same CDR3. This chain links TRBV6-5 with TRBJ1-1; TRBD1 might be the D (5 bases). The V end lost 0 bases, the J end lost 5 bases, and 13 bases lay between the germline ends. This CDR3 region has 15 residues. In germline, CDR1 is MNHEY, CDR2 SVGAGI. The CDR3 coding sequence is TGTGCCAGCAGTTACTCGAGGGGTGGGGGGACTGAAGCTTTCTTT. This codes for CASSYSRGGGTEAFF.

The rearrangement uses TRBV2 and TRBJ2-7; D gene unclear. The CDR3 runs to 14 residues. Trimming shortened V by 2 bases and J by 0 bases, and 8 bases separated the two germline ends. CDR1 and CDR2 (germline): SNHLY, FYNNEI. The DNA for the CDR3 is TGTGCCAGCAGTGAATATGTCACCTCCTACGAGCAGTACTTC. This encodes CASSEYVTSYEQYF.